The 13 T cell receptor beta chains reported below all come from one sample, sequenced in a study of T cells in Graves' hyperthyroidism and ophthalmopathy. The TCR beta CDR3 regions underwent amplification using RNA transcripts as the source. The HTBI set primed first-round TCR CDR3 RT-PCR. TCRdb reprocessed the multiplex PCR reads via MiXCR and lists one record per CDR3 protein. The sample yields about 640,000 distinct CDR3 sequences, less than 25% seen once. Sequencing was done on a sample of blood. Receptors were obtained from a man under 40 with Graves' ophthalmopathy.

This clonotype was detected a few times. The chain has TRBV13 and TRBJ2-3, with D possibly TRBD1 on 6 matching bases. CDR1 and CDR2 from the germline V gene are PRHDT and FYEKMQ (reference sequence). Trimming pared 2 bases from V and 6 bases from J, leaving 21 bases between. CDR3 length equals 17 residues. CDR3 protein: CASSLWGPEGEGDTQYF. CDR3 bases: TGTGCCAGCAGCTTATGGGGACCCGAGGGGGAAGGGGATACGCAGTATTTT.

This clonotype was detected a few times. The chain carries TRBV5-6 and TRBJ2-1; TRBD1 aligns across 11 bases. CDR3 size: 16 residues. The V gene's germline CDR1 is SGHDT and CDR2 YYEEEE. V lost 2 bases to trimming and J lost 2 bases; unmatched junction nucleotides: 3. The CDR3 loop reads CASSFLDRGPYNEQFF. CDR3 DNA sequence: TGTGCCAGCAGCTTCTTGGACAGGGGGCCCTACAATGAGCAGTTCTTC.

The CDR3 DNA is TGTGCCAGCAGAATTTCGGGACTAGCGGGAGGAGGGGGTGAGCAGTTCTTC. It yields the protein CASRISGLAGGGGEQFF. The chain links TRBV12-3 or TRBV12-4 to TRBJ2-1, with 15 nucleotides matching TRBD2. The CDR3 has 17 residues. Trimming took 6 bases from V and 9 from J; bases not matched to a gene: 12.

This chain links TRBV19 with TRBJ2-5, with D unresolved. The CDR3 loop spans 13 amino acids. Germline V gene data show CDR1 as LNHDA and CDR2 as SQIVND (reference sequence). V was pared by 3 bases and J by 1 base, with 6 bases between. This CDR3 reads CASSINSQETQYF. The CDR3 DNA reads as TGTGCCAGTAGTATTAACAGCCAAGAGACCCAGTACTTC.

The chain joins TRBV10-3 to TRBJ1-2; 8 bases are a match to TRBD1. This CDR3 has 16 residues. The germline gives CDR1 ENHRY, CDR2 SYGVKD. V shed 0 bases and J 5 bases; nucleotides not matched to a gene: 8. CDR3: CAISESSGTGDYGYTF. CDR3 bases: TGTGCCATCAGTGAGTCTTCGGGGACAGGAGATTATGGCTACACCTTC.

V usage is TRBV6-1 and J usage is TRBJ1-5; D is uncertain. The ends were cut back, 4 bases at V and 4 bases at J, with 11 bases in the middle. The length of the CDR3 is 14 residues. Looked up from germline, CDR1 is MNHNS and CDR2 is SASEGT. As DNA, the CDR3 is TGTGCCAGCAGTGTCCAACGGGAGAATCAGCCCCAGCATTTT. It encodes CASSVQRENQPQHF.

This clonotype was seen a handful of times. The germline gene is not matched at one end of the junction; a read error may be the cause. The genes are TRBV20-1 and TRBJ1-1; no clear D gene. This CDR3 is built from 11 residues. The germline gives CDR1 DFQATT, CDR2 SNEGSKA (reference sequence). CDR3 bases: TGCAGTGCTATGGGGAACACTGAATCTTTCTTT. The encoded protein is CSAMGNTESFF.

For this clonotype: The junction departs from the called germline gene at one end, perhaps through a read error. V is TRBV5-6 and J is TRBJ2-5; 10 bases line up with TRBD2. The germline CDR1 and CDR2 sequences are SGHDT and YYEEEE. CDR3 length: 19 amino acids. CDR3 sequence: CASSLGPPPSGSLQGTQYF. CDR3 nucleotide sequence: TGTGCCAGCAGCTTGGGCCCTCCCCCTAGCGGGAGTTTACAAGGGACCCAGTACTTC.

This clonotype was seen ten or more times. The rearrangement links TRBV28 to TRBJ2-5, with TRBD1 matching over 8 bases. Germline loops: CDR1 MDHEN, CDR2 SYDVKM. V dropped 2 bases and J dropped 4; count of bases not matched to a gene: 3. This CDR3 has 14 amino acids. Here the CDR3 reads CASSLPGGLETQYF. CDR3 nucleotides: TGTGCCAGCAGTTTACCAGGGGGCTTAGAGACCCAGTACTTC.

This clonotype has a count of ten or more. V usage is TRBV11-2 and J usage is TRBJ2-1, with 7 bases identical to TRBD2. The CDR3 is 16 amino acids. Trimming took 1 base from V and 7 from J; bases not matched to a gene: 10. The V gene's germline CDR1 is SGHAT and CDR2 FQNNGV. The chain's CDR3 is CASSLVGTTKGNEQFF. In DNA form, the CDR3 reads TGTGCCAGCAGCTTAGTCGGGACTACCAAGGGGAATGAGCAGTTCTTC.

The chain links TRBV20-1 to TRBJ2-5; the D gene is possibly TRBD2 (6 bases). The germline V gene encodes CDR1 DFQATT and CDR2 SNEGSKA (reference sequence). V lost 5 bases and J lost 5, with 12 bases in between. The CDR3 runs 12 residues. The CDR3 is CSAGDLGETQYF. The CDR3 DNA reads as TGCAGTGCTGGGGACTTAGGCGAGACCCAGTACTTC.

V usage is TRBV29-1 and J usage is TRBJ2-7; 11 bases map to TRBD2. CDR1 SQVTM and CDR2 ANQGSEA come from the germline V gene. Germline trimming cut 1 base from V and 6 bases from J; bases unmatched to any gene: 8. The CDR3 totals 15 residues. CDR3 loop: CSVEVAGGPTPEQYF. CDR3 in DNA: TGCAGCGTTGAAGTAGCGGGAGGGCCTACGCCCGAGCAGTACTTC.

The gene calls are TRBV6-1 and TRBJ2-3; no reliable D call. Germline V gene lookup returns CDR1 MNHNS and CDR2 SASEGT. V lost 6 bases to trimming and J lost 5 bases, with 12 bases between them. The CDR3 spans 13 residues. CDR3: CASRGPGGDTQYF. CDR3 DNA sequence: TGTGCCAGCAGGGGTCCGGGTGGAGATACGCAGTATTTT.